The sequence of this T cell receptor beta chain was determined in a study of beta chain features in type 1 diabetes. Notes on the study in general: More deletions and fewer insertions at VDJ junctions were found in patients with type 1 diabetes. The similarity of naive, central memory and Treg TCRB repertoires appeared greater among patients than among healthy donors.

Concerning this clone: Its antigen is not identified.

As every portion of the isolated RNA was reverse transcribed, the sequencing read expressed TCRB transcripts. Read counts averaged about 3.57 million for samples of naive, central memory and regulatory T cells. Libraries were prepared by immunoSEQ multiplex PCR; TCRdb keeps only in-frame clonotypes and omits some of them. Here the sample spans under 950,000 clones, 17% being singletons. Germline V gene sequence: CDR1 SGHVS, CDR2 FQNEAQ. V was clipped by 2 bases and J by 8 bases; unmatched bases: 7. The CDR3 is 15 residues long. Sequenced sample: naive CD4+ T cells from blood. The J gene is TRBJ2-2, the V gene TRBV7-8, with TRBD2 identical over 8 bases. The receptor comes from a woman aged 18 to 35 in good health. CDR3 amino acids: CASSLRAGGEGELFF. CDR3 nucleotide sequence: TGTGCCAGCAGCTTAAGGGCGGGAGGAGAGGGGGAGCTGTTTTTT.